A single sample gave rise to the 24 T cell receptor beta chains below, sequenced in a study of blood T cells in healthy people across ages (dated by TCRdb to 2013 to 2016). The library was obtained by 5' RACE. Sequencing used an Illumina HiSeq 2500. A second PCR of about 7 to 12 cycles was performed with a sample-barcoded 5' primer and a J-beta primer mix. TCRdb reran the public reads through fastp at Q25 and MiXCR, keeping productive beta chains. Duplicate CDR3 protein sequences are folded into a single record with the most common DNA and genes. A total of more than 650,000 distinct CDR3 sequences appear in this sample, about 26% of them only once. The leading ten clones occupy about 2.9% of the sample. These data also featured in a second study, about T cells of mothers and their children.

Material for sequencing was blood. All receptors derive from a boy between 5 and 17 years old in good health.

For the CDR3, the DNA is TGCAGCGGCGGGGCTGGCAAAAACATTCAGTACTTC. It is translated as CSGGAGKNIQYF. The chain has TRBV29-1 and TRBJ2-4; weak D call: TRBD2 (6 bases). CDR1 is SQVTM and CDR2 is ANQGSEA in the germline V gene. Trimming shortened V by 7 bases and J by 3 bases, and 10 bases separated the two germline ends. This CDR3 spans 12 amino acids. The full variable domain, in which reference TRBV29-1 and TRBJ2-4 provide the parts outside the CDR3, is SAVISQKPSRDICQRGTSLTIQCQVDSQVTMMFWYRQQPGQSLTLIATANQGSEATYESGFVIDKFPISRPNLTFSTLTVSNMSPEDSSIYLCSGGAGKNIQYFGAGTRLSVL.

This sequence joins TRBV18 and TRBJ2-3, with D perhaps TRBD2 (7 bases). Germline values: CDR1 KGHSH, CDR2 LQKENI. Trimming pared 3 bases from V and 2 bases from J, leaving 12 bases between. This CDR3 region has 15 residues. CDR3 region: CASSPGGPYTDTQYF. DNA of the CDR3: TGTGCCAGCTCACCCGGGGGGCCCTACACAGATACGCAGTATTTT.

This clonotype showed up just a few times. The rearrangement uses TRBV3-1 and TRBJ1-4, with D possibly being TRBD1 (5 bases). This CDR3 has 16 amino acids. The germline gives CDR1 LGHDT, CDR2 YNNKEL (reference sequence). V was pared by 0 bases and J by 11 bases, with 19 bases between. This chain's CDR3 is CASSQEKGRIIGKLFF. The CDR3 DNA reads TGTGCCAGCAGCCAAGAAAAGGGACGCATTATCGGGAAACTGTTTTTT.

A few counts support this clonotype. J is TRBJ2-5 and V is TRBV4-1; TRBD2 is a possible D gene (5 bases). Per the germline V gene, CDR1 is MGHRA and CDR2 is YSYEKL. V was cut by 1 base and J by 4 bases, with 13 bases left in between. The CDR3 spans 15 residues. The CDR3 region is CASSQVEASGETQYF. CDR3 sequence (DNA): TGCGCCAGCAGCCAAGTGGAGGCCAGCGGAGAGACCCAGTACTTC.

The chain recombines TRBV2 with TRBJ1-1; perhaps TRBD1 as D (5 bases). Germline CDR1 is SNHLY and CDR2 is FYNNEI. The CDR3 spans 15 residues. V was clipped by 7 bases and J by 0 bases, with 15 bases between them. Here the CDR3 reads CASTTDGGMNTEAFF. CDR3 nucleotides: TGTGCCAGCACCACGGACGGGGGGATGAACACTGAAGCTTTCTTT.

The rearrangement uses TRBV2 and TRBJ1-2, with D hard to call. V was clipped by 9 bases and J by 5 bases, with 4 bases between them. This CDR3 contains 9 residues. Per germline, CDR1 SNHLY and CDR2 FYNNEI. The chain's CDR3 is CASWYGYTF. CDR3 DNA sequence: TGTGCCAGTTGGTATGGCTACACCTTC.

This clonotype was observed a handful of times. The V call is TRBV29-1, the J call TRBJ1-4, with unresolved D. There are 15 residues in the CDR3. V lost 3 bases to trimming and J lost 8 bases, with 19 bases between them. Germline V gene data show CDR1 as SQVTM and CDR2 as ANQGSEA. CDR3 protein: CSVDSDPGRGEKLFF. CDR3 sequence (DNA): TGCAGCGTTGATTCGGACCCCGGGCGAGGAGAAAAACTGTTTTTT.

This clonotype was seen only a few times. In DNA form, the CDR3 reads TGTGCCAGCTCACATTACCCAGGGATCAGCACTGAAGCTTTCTTT. As protein: CASSHYPGISTEAFF. The chain employs TRBV18 and TRBJ1-1, with D perhaps matching TRBD1 (5 bases). Trimming removed 4 bases from V and 4 bases from J, with 16 bases in between. CDR3 length: 15 amino acids. The V gene's germline CDR1 is KGHSH and CDR2 LQKENI.

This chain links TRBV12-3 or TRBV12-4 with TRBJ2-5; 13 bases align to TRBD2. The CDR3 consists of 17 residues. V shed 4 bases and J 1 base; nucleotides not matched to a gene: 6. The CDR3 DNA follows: TGTGCCAGCAGTTCCGTTACTAGCGGGGGGGGCCAAGAGACCCAGTACTTC. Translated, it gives CASSSVTSGGGQETQYF.

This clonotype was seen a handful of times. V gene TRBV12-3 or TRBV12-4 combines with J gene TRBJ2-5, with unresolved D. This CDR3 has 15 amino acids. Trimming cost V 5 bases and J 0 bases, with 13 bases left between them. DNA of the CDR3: TGTGCCAGCAGTACGGATAGGGAAGACCAAGAGACCCAGTACTTC. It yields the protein CASSTDREDQETQYF.

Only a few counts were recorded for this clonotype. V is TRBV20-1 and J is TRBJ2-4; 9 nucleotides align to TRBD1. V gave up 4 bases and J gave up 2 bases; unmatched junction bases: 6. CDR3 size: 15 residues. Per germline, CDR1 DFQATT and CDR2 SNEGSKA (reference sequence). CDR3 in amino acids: CSATPGQGSKNIQYF. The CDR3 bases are TGCAGTGCTACCCCCGGACAGGGGTCCAAAAACATTCAGTACTTC.

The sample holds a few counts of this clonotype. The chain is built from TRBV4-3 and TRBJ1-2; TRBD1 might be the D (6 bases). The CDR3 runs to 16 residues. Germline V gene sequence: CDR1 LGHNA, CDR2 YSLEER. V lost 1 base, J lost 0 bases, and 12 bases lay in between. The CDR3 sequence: CASSQVTGLTNYGYTF. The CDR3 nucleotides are TGCGCCAGCAGCCAAGTCACAGGGTTAACTAACTATGGCTACACCTTC.

CDR3 sequence: CAISGGENQPQHF. The CDR3 nucleotides read TGTGCCATCAGTGGGGGGGAGAATCAGCCCCAGCATTTT. The chain recombines TRBV10-3 with TRBJ1-5; D perhaps matches TRBD1 (5 bases). V lost 4 bases and J lost 4, with 8 bases in between. Germline values: CDR1 ENHRY, CDR2 SYGVKD. The CDR3 covers 13 residues.

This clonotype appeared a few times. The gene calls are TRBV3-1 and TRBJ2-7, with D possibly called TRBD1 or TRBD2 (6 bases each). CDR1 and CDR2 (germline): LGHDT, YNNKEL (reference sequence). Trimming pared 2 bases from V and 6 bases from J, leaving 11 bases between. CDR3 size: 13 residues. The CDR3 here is CASSQRLGGEQYF. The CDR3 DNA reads TGTGCCAGCAGCCAACGACTAGGGGGCGAGCAGTACTTC.

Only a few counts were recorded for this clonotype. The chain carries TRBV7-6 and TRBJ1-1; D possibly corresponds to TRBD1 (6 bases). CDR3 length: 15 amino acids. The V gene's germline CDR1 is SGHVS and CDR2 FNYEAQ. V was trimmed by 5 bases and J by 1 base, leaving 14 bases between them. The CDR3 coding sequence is TGTGCCAGCAGCCGCCCGACAGGACCGAACACTGAAGCTTTCTTT. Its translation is CASSRPTGPNTEAFF.

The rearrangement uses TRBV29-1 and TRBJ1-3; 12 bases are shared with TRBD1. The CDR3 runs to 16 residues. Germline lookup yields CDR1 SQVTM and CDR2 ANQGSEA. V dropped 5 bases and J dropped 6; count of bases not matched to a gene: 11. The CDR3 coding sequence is TGCAGCGTTAGCGGGACAGGGGGCGCAGGTGTAAACACCATATATTTT. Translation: CSVSGTGGAGVNTIYF.

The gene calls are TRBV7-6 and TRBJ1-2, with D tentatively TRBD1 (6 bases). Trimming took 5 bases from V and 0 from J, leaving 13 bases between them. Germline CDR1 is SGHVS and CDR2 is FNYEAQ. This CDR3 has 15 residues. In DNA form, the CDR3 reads TGTGCCAGCAGCCCTTCGACAGGAGCTAACTATGGCTACACCTTC. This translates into CASSPSTGANYGYTF.

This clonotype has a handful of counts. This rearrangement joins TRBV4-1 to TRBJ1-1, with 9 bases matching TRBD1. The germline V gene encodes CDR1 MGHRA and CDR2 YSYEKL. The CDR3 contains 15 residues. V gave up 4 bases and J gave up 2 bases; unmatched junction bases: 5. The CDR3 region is CASSPRDRANTEAFF. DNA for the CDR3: TGCGCCAGCAGCCCCCGGGACAGGGCCAACACTGAAGCTTTCTTT.

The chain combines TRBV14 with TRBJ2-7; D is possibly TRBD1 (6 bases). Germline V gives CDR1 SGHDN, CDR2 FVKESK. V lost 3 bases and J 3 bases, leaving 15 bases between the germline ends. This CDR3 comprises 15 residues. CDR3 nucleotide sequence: TGTGCCAGCAGCCAGAACCCAGGGGCCGACTACGAGCAGTACTTC. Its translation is CASSQNPGADYEQYF.

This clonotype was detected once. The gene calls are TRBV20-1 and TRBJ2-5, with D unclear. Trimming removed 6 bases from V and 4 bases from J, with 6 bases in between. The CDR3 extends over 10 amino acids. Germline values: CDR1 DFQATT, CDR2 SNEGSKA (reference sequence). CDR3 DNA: TGCAGTGCATGGGGAGAGACCCAGTACTTC. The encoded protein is CSAWGETQYF.

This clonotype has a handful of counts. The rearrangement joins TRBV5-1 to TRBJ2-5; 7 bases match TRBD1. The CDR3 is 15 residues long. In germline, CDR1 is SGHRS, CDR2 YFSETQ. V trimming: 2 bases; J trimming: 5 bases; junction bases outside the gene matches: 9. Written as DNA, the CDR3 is TGCGCCAGCAGCTTCGACAGGGCTACTAGGGAGACCCAGTACTTC. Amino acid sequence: CASSFDRATRETQYF.

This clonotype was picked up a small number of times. The CDR3 reads CASSPPRDTRRKTQYF. The CDR3 bases are TGTGCCAGCAGCCCCCCCCGGGACACAAGACGTAAGACCCAGTACTTC. The V call is TRBV5-5, the J call TRBJ2-5; D is possibly TRBD1 (6 bases). Germline-derived CDR1 and CDR2 are SGHKS and YYEKEE (reference sequence). The length of the CDR3 is 16 residues. Deletions cut 4 bases from V and 6 bases from J, with 22 bases between.

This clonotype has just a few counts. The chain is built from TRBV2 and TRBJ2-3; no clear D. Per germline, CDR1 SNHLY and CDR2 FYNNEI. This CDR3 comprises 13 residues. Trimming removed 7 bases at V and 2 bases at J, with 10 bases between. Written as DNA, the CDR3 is TGTGCCAGCACGAAGCAGTACACAGATACGCAGTATTTT. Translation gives CASTKQYTDTQYF.

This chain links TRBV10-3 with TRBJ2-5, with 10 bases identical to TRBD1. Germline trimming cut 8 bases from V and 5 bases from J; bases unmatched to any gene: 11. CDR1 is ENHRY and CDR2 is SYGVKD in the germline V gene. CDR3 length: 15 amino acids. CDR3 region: CAIGGTGAVGETQYF. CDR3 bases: TGTGCCATCGGGGGGACAGGGGCTGTCGGGGAGACCCAGTACTTC.